Below are 22 T cell receptor beta chains sequenced from a single sample in a study of human T cells and chemical hapten exposure. Time point reported: patch test 1, 2 weeks after DPC sensitization. Treatment reported: therapeutic diphenylcyclopropenone sensitization with weekly scalp DPC. TCRdb analysed the RACE reads with MiXCR anew, one entry per CDR3 protein. Altogether 300,000 to 400,000 distinct CDR3 sequences are present, approximately 6.9% being singletons, with the ten largest covering around 8.4%. Sequencing used whole blood, obtained in connection with sensitization to the hapten diphenylcyclopropenone (DPC). These receptors came from a woman between 18 and 29 years old with alopecia areata. Some clones in this sample may be carry-over from other donors' samples.

The chain carries TRBV15 and TRBJ2-4; D gene uncertain. This CDR3 comprises 19 residues. V was shortened by 5 bases and J by 4 bases, with 27 bases between the two germline ends. CDR1 is LNHNV, CDR2 YYDKDF, per germline (reference sequence). The CDR3 region is CATSSITAVLEKAKNIQYF. CDR3 in DNA: TGTGCCACCAGCTCCATAACGGCAGTCCTAGAGAAAGCTAAAAACATTCAGTACTTC.

This clonotype was seen a handful of times. CDR3 in DNA: TGTGCCAGCAGCTTTACGAGTTACAATGAGCAGTTCTTC. The encoded protein is CASSFTSYNEQFF. The gene calls are TRBV7-2 and TRBJ2-1; no clear D gene. The V gene's germline CDR1 is SGHTA and CDR2 FQGNSA. This CDR3 has 13 amino acids. V lost 3 bases and J lost 4, with 7 bases in between.

V gene TRBV21-1 combines with J gene TRBJ1-1. TRBV21-1 is a pseudogene locus. This CDR3 is built from 15 residues. CDR3 nucleotide sequence: TGTGCCAGCAGCAAAGGCTCTAAAATTCGGTCCAAAGCTTTCTTT. It codes for CASSKGSKIRSKAFF.

This clonotype has just a few counts. The V gene is TRBV7-2, the J gene TRBJ1-5; D is possibly TRBD1 (6 bases). V was shortened by 5 bases and J by 2 bases, with 16 bases between the two germline ends. CDR1 is SGHTA, CDR2 FQGNSA, per germline. The CDR3 is made up of 16 amino acids. Here the CDR3 DNA reads TGTGCCAGCAGCAGGACAGTTACGGTGGGCAATCAGCCCCAGCATTTT. Translating gives CASSRTVTVGNQPQHF.

This clonotype has a count of ten or more. The V call is TRBV20-1, the J call TRBJ1-5; D is possibly TRBD1 (5 bases). The CDR3 length is 14 residues. The V gene lost 3 bases and the J gene lost 0 bases, with 9 bases spanning the gap. Germline V lookup: CDR1 DFQATT, CDR2 SNEGSKA (reference sequence). The CDR3, as DNA: TGCAGTGCTAGTTGGGGGAATAGCAATCAGCCCCAGCATTTT. As protein: CSASWGNSNQPQHF.

This clonotype occurred a few times. This chain links TRBV2 with TRBJ1-6, with D possibly TRBD1 on 6 matching bases. The V gene's germline CDR1 is SNHLY and CDR2 FYNNEI. Trimming left V 6 bases short and J 9 bases short, with 9 bases between. This CDR3 contains 12 residues. The CDR3, as DNA: TGTGCCAGCAGATTGGACAGTTCACCCCTCCACTTT. Encoded protein: CASRLDSSPLHF.

This chain connects TRBV9 to TRBJ2-7; TRBD2 is a possible D gene (5 bases). The CDR3 covers 14 residues. Trimming took 3 bases from V and 0 from J, leaving 10 bases between them. Germline CDR1 and CDR2: SGDLS and YYNGEE. As DNA, the CDR3 is TGTGCCAGCAGCGCCCGGACTGACTCCTACGAGCAGTACTTC. Protein product: CASSARTDSYEQYF.

This clonotype was detected a few times. The CDR3 loop is CASSLAGSYNEQFF. Here the CDR3 DNA reads TGTGCCAGCAGCTTAGCCGGCTCCTACAATGAGCAGTTCTTC. The chain uses TRBV7-6 and TRBJ2-1, with unresolved D. The CDR3 is 14 amino acids. V lost 0 bases and J lost 0, with 3 bases in between. CDR1 and CDR2 (germline): SGHVS, FNYEAQ.

This clonotype was detected ten times or more. The rearrangement joins TRBV18 to TRBJ1-2; 10 bases map to TRBD1. Germline values: CDR1 KGHSH, CDR2 LQKENI. The V segment lost 6 bases and the J segment 3 bases; nucleotides outside the gene matches: 4. This CDR3 is built from 14 residues. CDR3 in DNA: TGTGCCAGCTCTCAGACAGGGGGCGACTATGGCTACACCTTC. As protein: CASSQTGGDYGYTF.

This clonotype was recorded many times. The rearrangement uses TRBV5-1 and TRBJ1-1; D is possibly TRBD1 (6 bases). The CDR3 sequence is 16 residues long. Trimming removed 0 bases at V and 1 base at J, with 13 bases between. Germline V gene data show CDR1 as SGHRS and CDR2 as YFSETQ. The CDR3 sequence: CASSLAPGTTNTEAFF. The CDR3, as DNA: TGCGCCAGCAGCTTGGCCCCCGGGACAACGAACACTGAAGCTTTCTTT.

This clonotype occurred many times. The chain links TRBV12-3 or TRBV12-4 to TRBJ2-2; the match to TRBD2 covers 10 bases. V dropped 8 bases and J dropped 3; count of bases not matched to a gene: 0. This CDR3 has 13 residues. CDR3 nucleotide sequence: TGTGCCAGCGGGACTAGCGACACCGGGGAGCTGTTTTTT. It translates to CASGTSDTGELFF.

In this sample, this clonotype turned up a few times. The J gene is TRBJ2-7, the V gene TRBV18; 8 nucleotides match TRBD1. This CDR3 has 15 residues. V lost 6 bases and J lost 5; bases outside the gene matches: 12. Germline V gene data show CDR1 as KGHSH and CDR2 as LQKENI. This chain's CDR3 is CASSVNTGTGDEQYF. The CDR3 nucleotides read TGTGCCAGCTCCGTAAACACCGGGACAGGAGACGAGCAGTACTTC.

Details on this clonotype: A read error may explain this, as a much larger clone is one base away. The V call is TRBV5-1, the J call TRBJ2-5; D unclear. The length of the CDR3 is 13 residues. Looked up from germline, CDR1 is SGHRS and CDR2 is YFSETQ. The CDR3 is CAGSTEGQETQYF. The DNA for the CDR3 is TGCGCCGGCAGCACAGAAGGCCAAGAGACCCAGTACTTC.

Remarks on this clonotype: A much more abundant neighbour one base away suggests this may be a read error. The chain recombines TRBV20-1 with TRBJ2-3; 7 positions match TRBD2. Losses at the gene ends were 7 bases for V and 2 bases for J; bases not matched to a gene: 12. The CDR3 runs to 15 residues. Germline-derived CDR1 and CDR2 are DFQATT and SNEGSKA (reference sequence). CDR3 coding DNA: TGCAGTGTTCATTATTCGGGGGGTGCCACAGATACGCAGTATTTT. As protein: CSVHYSGGATDTQYF.

This clonotype has ten or more counts. The V call is TRBV4-2, the J call TRBJ2-3; no reliable D call. The V end lost 2 bases, the J end lost 6 bases, and 18 bases lay between the germline ends. Germline V gene lookup returns CDR1 LGHNA and CDR2 YNFKEQ. The CDR3 covers 16 residues. The CDR3 reads CASSQLSLAQDDTQYF. The CDR3 nucleotides are TGTGCCAGCAGCCAACTTTCCTTGGCGCAGGACGATACGCAGTATTTT.

The chain recombines TRBV20-1 with TRBJ2-6; D is perhaps TRBD1 (6 bases). V lost 6 bases and J 0 bases, leaving 21 bases between the germline ends. Germline V lookup: CDR1 DFQATT, CDR2 SNEGSKA (reference sequence). The CDR3 extends over 18 amino acids. For the CDR3, the DNA is TGCAGTGCCGCGATGCTGGACAGTACTCTCTCTGGGGCCAACGTCCTGACTTTC. It specifies CSAAMLDSTLSGANVLTF.

Ten or more counts support this clonotype. V gene TRBV7-9 combines with J gene TRBJ2-7, with D perhaps TRBD1 (5 bases). Germline V gene data show CDR1 as SEHNR and CDR2 as FQNEAQ (reference sequence). The V and J ends lost 1 base and 5 bases respectively, with 18 bases between them. The CDR3 has 16 residues. Here the CDR3 reads CASSLGASGSRHEQYF. Here the CDR3 DNA reads TGTGCCAGCAGCTTAGGCGCGTCAGGGTCACGCCACGAGCAGTACTTC.

V usage is TRBV2 and J usage is TRBJ1-2; D possibly corresponds to TRBD1 (5 bases). Germline-derived CDR1 and CDR2 are SNHLY and FYNNEI. The CDR3 is 12 amino acids. V lost 4 bases and J lost 7, with 10 bases in between. CDR3 in amino acids: CASSVGERGYTF. The CDR3 nucleotides are TGTGCCAGCAGTGTGGGGGAGCGTGGCTACACCTTC.

This clonotype was counted at least ten times. The chain has TRBV6-5 and TRBJ2-7, with 8 bases fitting TRBD1. CDR1 MNHEY and CDR2 SVGAGI come from the germline V gene. This CDR3 spans 16 amino acids. V was pared by 0 bases and J by 7 bases, with 11 bases of the junction left unmatched. The CDR3, as DNA: TGTGCCAGCAGTTACTCGGTCAACAGGGGGTCGGGGGAGCAGTACTTC. Translating it yields CASSYSVNRGSGEQYF.

This clonotype was found many times. This chain connects TRBV20-1 to TRBJ2-7; no clear D gene. The CDR3 sequence is 13 residues long. Germline lookup yields CDR1 DFQATT and CDR2 SNEGSKA (reference sequence). V lost 2 bases, J lost 3 bases, and 11 bases lay in between. This CDR3 is CSARNPGSYEQYF. The CDR3, as DNA: TGCAGTGCTAGAAACCCAGGCAGCTACGAGCAGTACTTC.

This clonotype has ten or more counts. J is TRBJ2-5 and V is TRBV29-1; tentative D call: TRBD1 (7 bases). The germline CDR1 and CDR2 sequences are SQVTM and ANQGSEA. Trimming pared 4 bases from V and 2 bases from J, leaving 23 bases between. The CDR3 runs to 17 residues. The CDR3 DNA follows: TGCAGCGTTGGGAGGACAGGCAACCAGGGGGGTCAAGAGACCCAGTACTTC. It codes for CSVGRTGNQGGQETQYF.

The V call is TRBV6-2 or TRBV6-3, the J call TRBJ1-6; TRBD1 agrees at 7 bases. Germline CDR1 and CDR2: MNHEY and SVGEGT. J lost 8 bases, V lost 5 bases, and 6 bases had no gene match. The length of the CDR3 is 14 residues. The CDR3 sequence: CASSRGQIHSPLHF. CDR3 DNA: TGTGCCAGCAGTCGGGGACAGATTCATTCACCCCTCCACTTT.